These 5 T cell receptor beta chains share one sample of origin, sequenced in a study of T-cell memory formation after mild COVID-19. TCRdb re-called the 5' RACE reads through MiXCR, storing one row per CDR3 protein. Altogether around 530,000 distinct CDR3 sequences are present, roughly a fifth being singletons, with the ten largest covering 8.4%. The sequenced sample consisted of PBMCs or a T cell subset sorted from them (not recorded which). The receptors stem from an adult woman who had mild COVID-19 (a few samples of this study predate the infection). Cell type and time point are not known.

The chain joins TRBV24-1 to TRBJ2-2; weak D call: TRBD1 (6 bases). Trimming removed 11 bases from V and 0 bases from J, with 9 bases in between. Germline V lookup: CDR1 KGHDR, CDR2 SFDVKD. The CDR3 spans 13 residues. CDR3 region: CASRDTNTGELFF. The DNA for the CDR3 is TGTGCCAGCAGGGACACGAACACCGGGGAGCTGTTTTTT.

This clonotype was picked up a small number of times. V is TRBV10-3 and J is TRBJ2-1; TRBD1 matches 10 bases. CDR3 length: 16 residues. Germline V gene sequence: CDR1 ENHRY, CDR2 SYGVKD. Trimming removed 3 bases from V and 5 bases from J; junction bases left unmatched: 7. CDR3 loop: CAISDPTGGLNNEQFF. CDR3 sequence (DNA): TGTGCCATCAGTGATCCGACAGGGGGCTTAAACAATGAGCAGTTCTTC.

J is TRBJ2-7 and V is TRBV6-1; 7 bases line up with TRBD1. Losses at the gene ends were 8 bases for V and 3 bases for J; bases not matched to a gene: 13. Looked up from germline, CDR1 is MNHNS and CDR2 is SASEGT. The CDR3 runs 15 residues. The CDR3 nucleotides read TGTGCCAGCGGGACCAACAGGGGCTCAAACTACGAGCAGTACTTC. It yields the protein CASGTNRGSNYEQYF.

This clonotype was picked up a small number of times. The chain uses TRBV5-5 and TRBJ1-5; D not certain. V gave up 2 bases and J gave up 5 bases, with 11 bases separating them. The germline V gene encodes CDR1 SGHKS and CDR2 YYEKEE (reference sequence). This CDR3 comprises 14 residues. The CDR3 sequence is CASSFRMEDQPQHF. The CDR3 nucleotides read TGTGCCAGCAGCTTTCGCATGGAGGATCAGCCCCAGCATTTT.

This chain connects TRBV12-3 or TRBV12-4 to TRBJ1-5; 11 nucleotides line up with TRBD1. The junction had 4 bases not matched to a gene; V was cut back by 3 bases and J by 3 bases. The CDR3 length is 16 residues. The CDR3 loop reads CASSFGDRGYNQPQHF. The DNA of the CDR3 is TGTGCCAGCAGTTTTGGGGACAGGGGGTACAATCAGCCCCAGCATTTT.